One sample yielded the 5 T cell receptor beta chains listed below, sequenced in a study of blood T cells in healthy people across ages. Then a second PCR, running roughly 7 to 12 cycles, was carried out with a sample-barcoded 5' primer and a J-beta primer mix. TCRdb re-analysed the 5' RACE reads in MiXCR, keeping a single row per CDR3 protein. The repertoire consists of 1.5 million or so distinct CDR3 sequences, with 35% to 45% occurring once and the leading ten covering 4%. The material sequenced was blood. The receptors here all came from a woman aged 18-30 years in good health.

The table lists this clonotype with a few counts. This sequence joins TRBV25-1 and TRBJ2-2; possible D gene TRBD2, 5 bases. Trimming left V 7 bases short and J 5 bases short, with 11 bases between. Germline CDR1 is MGHDK and CDR2 is SYGVNS. The CDR3 totals 13 residues. The chain's CDR3 is CASMVSGTGELFF. CDR3 bases: TGTGCCAGCATGGTATCGGGGACCGGGGAGCTGTTTTTT.

The J gene is TRBJ1-1, the V gene TRBV11-2; 8 positions match TRBD1. This CDR3 spans 17 amino acids. Germline V lookup: CDR1 SGHAT, CDR2 FQNNGV. V shed 1 base, J shed 1 base, and the junction held 8 bases outside the gene matches. CDR3: CASSLGGQVHPNTEAFF. Here the CDR3 DNA reads TGTGCCAGCAGCTTAGGGGGACAGGTCCATCCGAACACTGAAGCTTTCTTT.

J is TRBJ1-2 and V is TRBV20-1; unclear D gene. Per germline, CDR1 DFQATT and CDR2 SNEGSKA (reference sequence). This CDR3 has 14 amino acids. Trimming stripped 5 bases from V and 4 bases from J, with 17 bases between. CDR3 coding DNA: TGCAGTGCTGGCGAAGGTGGGCGCGGCTATGGCTACACCTTC. Its protein product is CSAGEGGRGYGYTF.

This clonotype was observed a few times. V usage is TRBV6-5 and J usage is TRBJ1-5; D is perhaps TRBD1 (5 bases). The CDR3 runs to 15 residues. Germline CDR1 and CDR2: MNHEY and SVGAGI. V was clipped by 6 bases and J by 0 bases, with 12 bases between them. As DNA, the CDR3 is TGTGCCAGCAGCTATGACAGAAATAGCAATCAGCCCCAGCATTTT. Translating it yields CASSYDRNSNQPQHF.

CDR3 DNA sequence: TGTGCCAGCAGTTACCCGAATTTGGTCGGGTTGGAGGGAGATACGCAGTATTTT. Its translation is CASSYPNLVGLEGDTQYF. This rearrangement joins TRBV6-5 to TRBJ2-3; perhaps TRBD2 as D (6 bases). The CDR3 runs to 18 residues. V gave up 2 bases and J gave up 5 bases, with 23 bases separating them. Germline V gene sequence: CDR1 MNHEY, CDR2 SVGAGI.